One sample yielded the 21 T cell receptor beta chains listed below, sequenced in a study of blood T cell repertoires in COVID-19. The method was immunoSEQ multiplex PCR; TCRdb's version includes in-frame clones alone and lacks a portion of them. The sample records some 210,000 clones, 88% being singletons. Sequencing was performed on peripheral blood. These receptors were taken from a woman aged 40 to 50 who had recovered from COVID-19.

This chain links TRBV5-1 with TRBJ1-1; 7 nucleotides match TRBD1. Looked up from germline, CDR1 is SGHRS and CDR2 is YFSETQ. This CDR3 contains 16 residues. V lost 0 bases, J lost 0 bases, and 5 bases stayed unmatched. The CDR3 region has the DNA TGCGCCAGCAGCTTGGCGACAGGGCTGATGAACACTGAAGCTTTCTTT. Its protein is CASSLATGLMNTEAFF.

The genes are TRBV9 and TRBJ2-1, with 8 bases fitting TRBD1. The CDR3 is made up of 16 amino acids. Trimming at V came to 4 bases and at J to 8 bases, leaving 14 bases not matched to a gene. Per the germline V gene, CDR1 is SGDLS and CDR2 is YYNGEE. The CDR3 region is CASSTSQGALSHEQFF. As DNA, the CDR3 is TGTGCCAGCAGCACTTCGCAGGGGGCGTTATCCCATGAGCAGTTCTTC.

CDR3 bases: TGTGCCAGCTCATGGGACAGGGACACTGAAGCTTTCTTT. Its protein is CASSWDRDTEAFF. The chain carries TRBV18 and TRBJ1-1; TRBD1 matches 9 bases. This CDR3 has 13 amino acids. Trimming cost V 5 bases and J 3 bases; bases outside gene matches: 1. Per the germline V gene, CDR1 is KGHSH and CDR2 is LQKENI.

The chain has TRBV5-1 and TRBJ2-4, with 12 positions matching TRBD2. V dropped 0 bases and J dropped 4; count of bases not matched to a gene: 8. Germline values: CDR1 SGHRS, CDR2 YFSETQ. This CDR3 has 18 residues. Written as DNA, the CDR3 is TGCGCCAGCAGCTTGGATCCTAGCGGGAGGGCCGGAAAAAACATTCAGTACTTC. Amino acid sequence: CASSLDPSGRAGKNIQYF. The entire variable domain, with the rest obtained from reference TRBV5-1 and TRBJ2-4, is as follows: KAGVTQTPRYLIKTRGQQVTLSCSPISGHRSVSWYQQTPGQGLQFLFEYFSETQRNKGNFPGRFSGRQFSNSRSEMNVSTLELGDSALYLCASSLDPSGRAGKNIQYFGAGTRLSVL.

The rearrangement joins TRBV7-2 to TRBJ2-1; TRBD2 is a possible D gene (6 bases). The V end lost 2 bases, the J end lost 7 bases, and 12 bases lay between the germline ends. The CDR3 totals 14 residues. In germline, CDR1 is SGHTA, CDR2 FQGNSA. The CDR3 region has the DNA TGTGCCAGCAGCTTATTCGCTAGCGTAAATGAGCAGTTCTTC. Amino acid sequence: CASSLFASVNEQFF. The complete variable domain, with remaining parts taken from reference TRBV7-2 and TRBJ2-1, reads GAGVSQSPSNKVTEKGKDVELRCDPISGHTALYWYRQSLGQGLEFLIYFQGNSAPDKSGLPSDRFSAERTGGSVSTLTIQRTQQEDSAVYLCASSLFASVNEQFFGPGTRLTVL.

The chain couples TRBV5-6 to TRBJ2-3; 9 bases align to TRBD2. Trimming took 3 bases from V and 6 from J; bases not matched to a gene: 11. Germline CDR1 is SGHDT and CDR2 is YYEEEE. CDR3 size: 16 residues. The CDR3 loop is CASSSATGGRGDTQYF. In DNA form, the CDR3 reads TGTGCCAGCAGCTCCGCAACTGGCGGGAGGGGGGATACGCAGTATTTT. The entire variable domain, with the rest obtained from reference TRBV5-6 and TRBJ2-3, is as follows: DAGVTQSPTHLIKTRGQQVTLRCSPKSGHDTVSWYQQALGQGPQFIFQYYEEEERQRGNFPDRFSGHQFPNYSSELNVNALLLGDSALYLCASSSATGGRGDTQYFGPGTRLTVL.

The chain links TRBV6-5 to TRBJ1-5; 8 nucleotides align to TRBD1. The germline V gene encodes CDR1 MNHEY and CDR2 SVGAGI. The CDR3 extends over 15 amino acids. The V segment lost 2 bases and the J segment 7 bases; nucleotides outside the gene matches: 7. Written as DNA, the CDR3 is TGTGCCAGCAGTTACACGACAGGGGAGGGACAGCCCCAGCATTTT. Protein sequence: CASSYTTGEGQPQHF.

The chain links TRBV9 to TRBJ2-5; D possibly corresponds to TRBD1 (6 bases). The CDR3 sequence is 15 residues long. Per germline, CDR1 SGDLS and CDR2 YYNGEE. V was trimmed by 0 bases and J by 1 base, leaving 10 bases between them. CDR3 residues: CASSVGGGFQETQYF. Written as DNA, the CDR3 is TGTGCCAGCAGCGTAGGAGGGGGATTCCAAGAGACCCAGTACTTC.

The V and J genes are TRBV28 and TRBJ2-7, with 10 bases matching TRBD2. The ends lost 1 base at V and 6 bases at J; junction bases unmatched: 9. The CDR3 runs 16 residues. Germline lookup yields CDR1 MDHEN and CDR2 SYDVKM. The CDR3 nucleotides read TGTGCCAGCAGTTTATCACAGTGGCTAGCGGGAGCCGAGCAGTACTTC. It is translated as CASSLSQWLAGAEQYF.

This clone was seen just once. The CDR3 coding sequence is TGTGCCAGCAGCTCACCGACACACAATGAGCAGTTCTTC. Its protein is CASSSPTHNEQFF. The chain recombines TRBV7-2 with TRBJ2-1; D is unclear. Looked up from germline, CDR1 is SGHTA and CDR2 is FQGNSA. Trimming cost V 4 bases and J 5 bases, with 9 bases left between them. The CDR3 runs 13 residues.

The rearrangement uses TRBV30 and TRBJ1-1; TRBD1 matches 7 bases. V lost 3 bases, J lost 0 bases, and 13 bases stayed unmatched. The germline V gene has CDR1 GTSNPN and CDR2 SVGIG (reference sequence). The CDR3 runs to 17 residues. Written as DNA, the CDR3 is TGTGCCTGGAGGGAAAGGACAGGACGCGGGGTGAACACTGAAGCTTTCTTT. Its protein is CAWRERTGRGVNTEAFF.

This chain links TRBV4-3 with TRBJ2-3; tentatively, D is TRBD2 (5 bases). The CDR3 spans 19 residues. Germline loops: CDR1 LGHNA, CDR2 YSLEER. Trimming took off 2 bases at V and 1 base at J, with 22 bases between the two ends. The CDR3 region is CASSQHGIGVSIGTDTQYF. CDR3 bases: TGCGCCAGCAGCCAACACGGGATCGGGGTCTCCATAGGCACAGATACGCAGTATTTT.

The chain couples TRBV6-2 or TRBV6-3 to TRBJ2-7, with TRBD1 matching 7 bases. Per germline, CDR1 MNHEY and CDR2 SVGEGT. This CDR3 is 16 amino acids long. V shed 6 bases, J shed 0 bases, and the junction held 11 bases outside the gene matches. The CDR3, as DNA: TGTGCCAGCAGCACCCTGACAGGGCTAACCTCCTACGAGCAGTACTTC. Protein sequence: CASSTLTGLTSYEQYF.

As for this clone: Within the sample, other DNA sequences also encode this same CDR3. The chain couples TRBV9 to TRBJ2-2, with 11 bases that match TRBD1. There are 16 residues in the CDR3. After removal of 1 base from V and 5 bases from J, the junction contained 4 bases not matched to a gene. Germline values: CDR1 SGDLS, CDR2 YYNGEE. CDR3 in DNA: TGTGCCAGCAGCGTATTGGACAGGGGGCGAACCGGGGAGCTGTTTTTT. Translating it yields CASSVLDRGRTGELFF.

The CDR3 nucleotides are TGTGCCAGTAGTATGGAGGACCCAGCTAACTATGGCTACACCTTC. It yields the protein CASSMEDPANYGYTF. The genes are TRBV19 and TRBJ1-2, with unresolved D. The CDR3 length is 15 residues. Germline-derived CDR1 and CDR2 are LNHDA and SQIVND (reference sequence). The V end lost 3 bases, the J end lost 0 bases, and 11 bases lay between the germline ends.

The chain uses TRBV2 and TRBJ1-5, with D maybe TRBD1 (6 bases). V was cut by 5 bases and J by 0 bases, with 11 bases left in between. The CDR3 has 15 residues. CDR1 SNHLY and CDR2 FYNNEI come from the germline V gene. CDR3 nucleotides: TGTGCCAGCAGTACAAACAGGGATAGCAATCAGCCCCAGCATTTT. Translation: CASSTNRDSNQPQHF.

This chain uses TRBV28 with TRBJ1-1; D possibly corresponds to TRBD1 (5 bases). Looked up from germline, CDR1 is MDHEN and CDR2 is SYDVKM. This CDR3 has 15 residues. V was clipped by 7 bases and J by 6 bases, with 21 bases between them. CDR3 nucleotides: TGTGCCAGCACCCCGGCCCGGGGGGGGGTCTCTGAAGCTTTCTTT. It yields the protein CASTPARGGVSEAFF.

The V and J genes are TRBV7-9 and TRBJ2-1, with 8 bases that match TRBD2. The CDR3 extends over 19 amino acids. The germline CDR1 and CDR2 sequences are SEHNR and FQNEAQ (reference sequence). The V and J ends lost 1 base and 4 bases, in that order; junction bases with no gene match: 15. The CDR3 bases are TGTGCCAGCAGCTTAGTGCGTTGGCGGGAGGACCTCGAGTACAATGAGCAGTTCTTC. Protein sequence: CASSLVRWREDLEYNEQFF.

This chain's CDR3 is CASSLGAGTGGAAFF. The CDR3 DNA reads TGTGCCAGCAGCTTAGGGGCCGGGACAGGGGGCGCAGCTTTCTTT. The chain combines TRBV7-6 with TRBJ1-1; 12 bases map to TRBD1. V gave up 1 base and J gave up 10 bases; unmatched junction bases: 7. The CDR3 loop spans 15 amino acids. Germline V gene sequence: CDR1 SGHVS, CDR2 FNYEAQ.

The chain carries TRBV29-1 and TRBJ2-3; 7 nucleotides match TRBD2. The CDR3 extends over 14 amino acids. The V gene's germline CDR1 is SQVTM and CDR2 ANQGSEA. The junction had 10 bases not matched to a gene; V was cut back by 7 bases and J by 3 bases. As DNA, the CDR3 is TGCAGCGCCCGAGCGGGAAGTGAAACAGATACGCAGTATTTT. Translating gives CSARAGSETDTQYF.

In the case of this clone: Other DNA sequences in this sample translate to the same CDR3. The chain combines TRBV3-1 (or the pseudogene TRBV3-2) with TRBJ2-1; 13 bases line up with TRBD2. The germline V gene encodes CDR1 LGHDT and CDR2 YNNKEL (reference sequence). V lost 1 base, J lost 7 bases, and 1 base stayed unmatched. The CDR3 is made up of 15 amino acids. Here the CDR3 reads CASSQGLAGGNEQFF. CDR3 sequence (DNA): TGTGCCAGCAGCCAAGGACTAGCGGGAGGTAATGAGCAGTTCTTC.